Below, 32 T cell receptor beta chains from the same sample are listed, as sequenced in a study of blood T cell repertoires in COVID-19. Sequenced by immunoSEQ multiplex PCR; TCRdb stores in-frame clones only, minus some. The sample has about 100,000 clones, more than 65% seen once; the top ten hold 15% to 20%. Sequencing was done on a sample of peripheral blood. These receptors were obtained from a human donor in a cohort sampled during active COVID-19.

The chain is built from TRBV12-3 or TRBV12-4 and TRBJ2-7; no clear D gene. Between the trimmed V and J ends, which lost 7 bases and 3 bases, there was a span of 13 bases. This CDR3 has 13 residues. DNA for the CDR3: TGTGCCAGCACCATTGGAGTGATCTACGAGCAGTACTTC. Amino acid sequence: CASTIGVIYEQYF.

The CDR3 nucleotides are TGTGCCAGCAGCTTAAGACTCGATACGCAGTATTTT. Translated: CASSLRLDTQYF. The rearrangement uses TRBV11-1 and TRBJ2-3; no clear D gene. CDR1 is SGHAT, CDR2 FQDESV, per germline (reference sequence). Trimming removed 2 bases at V and 6 bases at J, with 6 bases between. CDR3 size: 12 residues.

The V gene is TRBV5-1, the J gene TRBJ2-1; a weak D match, TRBD2 (5 bases). The CDR3 sequence is 15 residues long. V was clipped by 3 bases and J by 9 bases, with 19 bases between them. Per germline, CDR1 SGHRS and CDR2 YFSETQ. CDR3 coding DNA: TGCGCCAGCAGCTCGACCGCAGGACTGTCGGGTGAGCAGTTCTTC. Amino acid sequence: CASSSTAGLSGEQFF. Variable domain in full (rest from reference TRBV5-1 and TRBJ2-1): KAGVTQTPRYLIKTRGQQVTLSCSPISGHRSVSWYQQTPGQGLQFLFEYFSETQRNKGNFPGRFSGRQFSNSRSEMNVSTLELGDSALYLCASSSTAGLSGEQFFGPGTRLTVL.

The CDR3 DNA sequence: TGTGCCAGTAGTATGCACAGGGGGCGGGATCAGCCCCAGCATTTT. Its translation is CASSMHRGRDQPQHF. The genes are TRBV19 and TRBJ1-5, with 9 bases aligning to TRBD1. The CDR3 totals 15 residues. CDR1 and CDR2 from the germline V gene are LNHDA and SQIVND (reference sequence). The trim removed 3 bases at V and 5 bases at J, leaving 5 bases unmatched.

The chain combines TRBV5-1 with TRBJ1-4; D gene uncertain. The V gene's germline CDR1 is SGHRS and CDR2 YFSETQ. The V end lost 3 bases, the J end lost 7 bases, and 16 bases lay between the germline ends. The length of the CDR3 is 15 residues. Here the CDR3 DNA reads TGCGCCAGCAGCTACGGAGGTGGGCAAGGTGAAAAACTGTTTTTT. Its translation: CASSYGGGQGEKLFF.

This clone was observed a handful of times. The V and J genes are TRBV9 and TRBJ2-3, with a tentative D call TRBD1 (6 bases). Trimming removed 0 bases from V and 1 base from J, with 9 bases in between. The CDR3 runs to 15 residues. Germline V lookup: CDR1 SGDLS, CDR2 YYNGEE. As DNA, the CDR3 is TGTGCCAGCAGCGTAGACCGACAGGGCACAGATACGCAGTATTTT. Translating gives CASSVDRQGTDTQYF.

V and J are TRBV7-2 and TRBJ1-1; tentative D call: TRBD1 (6 bases). The V end lost 4 bases, the J end lost 0 bases, and 15 bases lay between the germline ends. Germline CDR1 and CDR2: SGHTA and FQGNSA. CDR3 length: 16 residues. The CDR3 is CASSSQGTTLNTEAFF. The DNA of the CDR3 is TGTGCCAGCAGCTCTCAGGGGACAACTCTGAACACTGAAGCTTTCTTT.

The chain is built from TRBV27 and TRBJ2-7; weak D call: TRBD1 (6 bases). Trimming shortened V by 3 bases and J by 3 bases, and 12 bases separated the two germline ends. Germline V CDR1 and CDR2: MNHEY, SMNVEV (reference sequence). The CDR3 length is 14 residues. The CDR3 here is CASSFAGGLYEQYF. The CDR3 DNA reads TGTGCCAGCAGTTTTGCTGGGGGCCTCTACGAGCAGTACTTC.

The chain uses TRBV28 and TRBJ1-2, with D perhaps TRBD1 (5 bases). V lost 2 bases and J 7 bases, leaving 20 bases between the germline ends. Germline V gene data show CDR1 as MDHEN and CDR2 as SYDVKM. There are 16 residues in the CDR3. The CDR3 bases are TGTGCCAGCAGTTTACCGCGCGCCGCGCGGGGGTTTGGCTACACCTTC. Encoded protein: CASSLPRAARGFGYTF.

The rearrangement joins TRBV20-1 to TRBJ2-1; a weak D match, TRBD2 (5 bases). This CDR3 region has 11 residues. Germline V gene sequence: CDR1 DFQATT, CDR2 SNEGSKA (reference sequence). Trimming took off 5 bases at V and 9 bases at J, with 11 bases between the two ends. Here the CDR3 reads CSAEGVREQFF. The CDR3 coding sequence is TGCAGTGCTGAGGGAGTACGTGAGCAGTTCTTC.

V and J are TRBV7-2 and TRBJ2-5, with D possibly matching TRBD2 (5 bases). Trimming left V 0 bases short and J 1 base short, with 12 bases between. CDR1 and CDR2 from the germline V gene are SGHTA and FQGNSA. The CDR3 has 16 amino acids. The chain's CDR3 is CASSLAGVAGQETQYF. CDR3 nucleotide sequence: TGTGCCAGCAGCTTAGCGGGTGTGGCGGGCCAAGAGACCCAGTACTTC.

This clone came up a few times. The chain couples TRBV7-6 to TRBJ2-1; D is ambiguous. The germline gives CDR1 SGHVS, CDR2 FNYEAQ. Trimming cost V 2 bases and J 0 bases, with 11 bases left between them. The CDR3 extends over 16 amino acids. The CDR3 sequence: CASSLTLPSSYNEQFF. In nucleotides, the CDR3 is TGTGCCAGCAGCTTAACCCTCCCGAGCTCCTACAATGAGCAGTTCTTC. The whole variable domain, remainder taken from reference TRBV7-6 and TRBJ2-1, is GAGVSQSPRYKVTKRGQDVALRCDPISGHVSLYWYRQALGQGPEFLTYFNYEAQQDKSGLPNDRFSAERPEGSISTLTIQRTEQRDSAMYRCASSLTLPSSYNEQFFGPGTRLTVL.

This clone has more than one count but fewer than ten. This sequence joins TRBV29-1 and TRBJ2-1; no reliable D call. Germline CDR1 reads SQVTM; CDR2 reads ANQGSEA. This CDR3 is built from 10 residues. Trimming cost V 7 bases and J 7 bases, with 8 bases left between them. CDR3 DNA: TGCAGCGGCCAGAATAATGAGCAGTTCTTC. Protein product: CSGQNNEQFF.

V is TRBV4-2 and J is TRBJ2-5; D may be TRBD2 (6 bases). Trimming removed 4 bases from V and 5 bases from J, with 14 bases in between. Looked up from germline, CDR1 is LGHNA and CDR2 is YNFKEQ. CDR3 length equals 14 residues. Here the CDR3 DNA reads TGTGCCAGCAGCCGCGGGTCGGAGGGGGAGACCCAGTACTTC. Translated, it gives CASSRGSEGETQYF.

V is TRBV9 and J is TRBJ2-2; a possible D gene is TRBD1 (5 bases). From germline, CDR1 is SGDLS and CDR2 YYNGEE. V was shortened by 3 bases and J by 6 bases, with 15 bases between the two germline ends. The CDR3 is made up of 15 amino acids. The CDR3 reads CASSEVRGAAGELFF. The DNA of the CDR3 is TGTGCCAGCAGCGAGGTTAGGGGCGCGGCCGGGGAGCTGTTTTTT.

This chain connects TRBV5-1 to TRBJ1-1; weak D call: TRBD1 (6 bases). V gave up 0 bases and J gave up 1 base, with 13 bases separating them. CDR1 and CDR2 from the germline V gene are SGHRS and YFSETQ. This CDR3 spans 16 amino acids. This chain's CDR3 is CASSLGRGRGNTEAFF. The CDR3 region has the DNA TGCGCCAGCAGCTTGGGACGGGGCAGGGGGAACACTGAAGCTTTCTTT.

This clone has only one observation. The chain uses TRBV10-1 and TRBJ2-4, with D uncertain. Trimming removed 3 bases at V and 0 bases at J, with 6 bases between. The V gene's germline CDR1 is WNHNN and CDR2 SYGVQD (reference sequence). CDR3 size: 14 residues. CDR3 protein: CASSDSLAKNIQYF. The CDR3 DNA follows: TGCGCCAGCAGTGATTCCCTAGCCAAAAACATTCAGTACTTC.

There are a few counts of this clone. The CDR3 nucleotides are TGTGCCAGCTCACCAGGAGGCGAGCAGTACTTC. This translates into CASSPGGEQYF. The chain combines TRBV18 with TRBJ2-7; TRBD2 might be the D (5 bases). CDR1 KGHSH and CDR2 LQKENI come from the germline V gene. V was pared by 2 bases and J by 6 bases, with 5 bases between. The CDR3 is 11 amino acids.

The chain links TRBV6-6 to TRBJ2-5; D gene uncertain. The germline V gene encodes CDR1 MNHNY and CDR2 SVGAGI (reference sequence). CDR3 length: 13 residues. The ends were cut back, 6 bases at V and 2 bases at J, with 10 bases in the middle. The CDR3 DNA is TGTGCCAGCAGCGCGAGAGCGCAAGAGACCCAGTACTTC. Residues: CASSARAQETQYF.

This clone was detected only a few times. The chain carries TRBV5-4 and TRBJ2-3; TRBD2 aligns across 10 bases. The CDR3 is 16 amino acids. The germline V gene encodes CDR1 SGHNT and CDR2 YYREEE (reference sequence). V dropped 4 bases and J dropped 3; count of bases not matched to a gene: 8. For the CDR3, the DNA is TGTGCCAGCAGCCCTGTAGCGGGAGGATATACAGATACGCAGTATTTT. Its translation: CASSPVAGGYTDTQYF.

The chain couples TRBV30 to TRBJ2-7; 7 bases are shared with TRBD1. CDR1 is GTSNPN and CDR2 is SVGIG in the germline V gene (reference sequence). V lost 5 bases to trimming and J lost 2 bases; unmatched junction nucleotides: 3. This CDR3 contains 12 residues. The CDR3 nucleotides are TGTGCCTGGGAGACAGGGACCTACGAGCAGTACTTC. Its protein product is CAWETGTYEQYF.

The chain joins TRBV7-6 to TRBJ2-7, with D possibly TRBD2 on 7 matching bases. This CDR3 spans 15 amino acids. Trimming shortened V by 0 bases and J by 3 bases, and 12 bases separated the two germline ends. Germline assignment: CDR1 SGHVS and CDR2 FNYEAQ. Written as DNA, the CDR3 is TGTGCCAGCAGCTTAGCTGCGGGGGCTAGCTACGAGCAGTACTTC. Its protein product is CASSLAAGASYEQYF.

This clone was counted only a few times. The CDR3: CASSGGETQYF. The CDR3 nucleotides are TGTGCCAGCAGCGGCGGTGAGACCCAGTACTTC. The V and J genes are TRBV5-4 and TRBJ2-5; D remains ambiguous. This CDR3 has 11 amino acids. The V and J ends lost 4 bases and 5 bases respectively, with 6 bases between them. CDR1 is SGHNT, CDR2 YYREEE, per germline (reference sequence).

The V and J genes are TRBV6-5 and TRBJ1-6; TRBD1 agrees at 9 bases. V trimming: 6 bases; J trimming: 6 bases; junction bases outside the gene matches: 6. This CDR3 is built from 15 residues. Per the germline V gene, CDR1 is MNHEY and CDR2 is SVGAGI. CDR3: CASRVQGARNSPLHF. The CDR3 DNA reads as TGTGCCAGCAGAGTACAGGGGGCGCGTAATTCACCCCTCCACTTT.

The V and J genes are TRBV6-6 and TRBJ1-2, with 7 bases fitting TRBD1. V trimming: 6 bases; J trimming: 6 bases; junction bases outside the gene matches: 10. The CDR3 sequence is 14 residues long. Germline V gene sequence: CDR1 MNHNY, CDR2 SVGAGI (reference sequence). The CDR3 here is CASRPSGDSHGYTF. CDR3 nucleotides: TGTGCCAGCAGGCCTTCAGGGGACAGCCATGGCTACACCTTC.

A note on this clone: Germline and junction disagree at one end, which may indicate a read error. The chain employs TRBV12-3 or TRBV12-4 and TRBJ1-2; a possible D gene is TRBD1 (6 bases). The CDR3 is 13 amino acids. In DNA form, the CDR3 reads TGTGCCAGCAGTCTAGCAGACAGGCGCGGCTACACCTTC. It translates to CASSLADRRGYTF.

The chain has TRBV2 and TRBJ1-6; D possibly corresponds to TRBD1 (5 bases). Per germline, CDR1 SNHLY and CDR2 FYNNEI. The CDR3 is made up of 13 amino acids. V lost 5 bases and J lost 12, with 14 bases in between. This CDR3 reads CASSTDTFGPLHF. CDR3 bases: TGTGCCAGCAGTACGGACACATTCGGACCCCTCCACTTT.

The CDR3 is CASSYHPTGGPAQHF. CDR3 nucleotide sequence: TGTGCCAGCAGTTATCACCCGACGGGGGGCCCGGCCCAGCATTTT. The gene calls are TRBV6-2 or TRBV6-3 and TRBJ1-5; a weak D match, TRBD1 (6 bases). Looked up from germline, CDR1 is MNHEY and CDR2 is SVGEGT. The CDR3 sequence is 15 residues long. V dropped 3 bases and J dropped 11 bases, with 20 bases sitting between them.

The chain joins TRBV6-1 to TRBJ1-5; D might be TRBD1 (6 bases). Trimming shortened V by 0 bases and J by 3 bases, and 9 bases separated the two germline ends. Germline lookup yields CDR1 MNHNS and CDR2 SASEGT. There are 15 residues in the CDR3. The CDR3 bases are TGTGCCAGCAGTGAAGCTGGGGGCAACAATCAGCCCCAGCATTTT. Its protein product is CASSEAGGNNQPQHF.

The rearrangement joins TRBV19 to TRBJ2-7; TRBD1 matches 8 bases. This CDR3 has 14 amino acids. The junction had 7 bases not matched to a gene; V was cut back by 6 bases and J by 3 bases. Germline V CDR1 and CDR2: LNHDA, SQIVND (reference sequence). Here the CDR3 reads CASSPGTGIYEQYF. CDR3 nucleotides: TGTGCCAGTAGCCCCGGGACAGGTATCTACGAGCAGTACTTC. Combining the CDR3 with reference TRBV19 and TRBJ2-7 gives the whole variable domain DGGITQSPKYLFRKEGQNVTLSCEQNLNHDAMYWYRQDPGQGLRLIYYSQIVNDFQKGDIAEGYSVSREKKESFPLTVTSAQKNPTAFYLCASSPGTGIYEQYFGPGTRLTVT.

The rearrangement links TRBV14 to TRBJ2-7, with 7 bases lining up with TRBD2. The CDR3 has 14 amino acids. Germline CDR1 and CDR2: SGHDN and FVKESK. V gave up 4 bases and J gave up 5 bases; unmatched junction bases: 8. Here the CDR3 DNA reads TGTGCCAGCAGCCTATGGCGGGAGTCCCACGAGCAGTACTTC. It yields the protein CASSLWRESHEQYF. Full variable domain (outside the CDR3, taken from reference TRBV14 and TRBJ2-7): EAGVTQFPSHSVIEKGQTVTLRCDPISGHDNLYWYRRVMGKEIKFLLHFVKESKQDESGMPNNRFLAERTGGTYSTLKVQPAELEDSGVYFCASSLWRESHEQYFGPGTRLTVT.

This rearrangement joins TRBV6-5 to TRBJ1-1; D is perhaps TRBD1 (5 bases). CDR1 and CDR2 from the germline V gene are MNHEY and SVGAGI. V lost 5 bases to trimming and J lost 5 bases, with 18 bases between them. This CDR3 is built from 15 residues. The CDR3 coding sequence is TGTGCCAGCAGTCCCAGCTGGGGGGTGCGGACTGAAGCTTTCTTT. This codes for CASSPSWGVRTEAFF.